This T cell receptor (beta chain) comes out of a study of neurological immune-mediated disorders (dated by TCRdb to between 2018 and 2021). As for the study more broadly: The study compared peripheral blood TCR-beta repertoires of HTLV-I-associated myelopathy (HAM/TSP) patients, multiple sclerosis patients and healthy controls using UMI-based sequencing. Longitudinal HAM/TSP donors and healthy donors each had 3 time-points at intervals of about 3-45 months. The approximately 100 TCR-beta libraries included longitudinal samples, technical triplicates and paired sorted CD4+ and CD8+ T-cell subsets alongside PBMC samples. The cohort was made up of 68 subjects, consisting of about 14 HAM/TSP patients, 35 or so multiple sclerosis patients and about 20 healthy controls. On the study overall, not on this receptor specifically: Expanded clones from different subjects shared no identical CDR3 amino acid sequences, which suggests that TCR-beta repertoires were private in all groups. TCR clonal expansion was greatest in HAM/TSP patients and smallest in MS patients, who ranked below even healthy controls.

Spanning cysteine to phenylalanine, the CDR3 consists of 13 amino acids. The read is trimmed to its CDR3 DNA, 39 bases read in frame from base 1. The trim is 6 bases for V and 6 bases for J, with a gap of 15 bases between the germline ends. CDR1 and CDR2 were assigned from the germline V gene as SGHRS and YFSETQ. This clonotype was picked up many times. It has no known antigen specificity. No much larger clone is present one base from it, and per-base qualities are unavailable. cDNA synthesis used template-switch 5'RACE with a primer carrying a 10-nucleotide random unique molecular identifier tagging each TCR transcript. Each sequencing run produced over 170 million TCR-beta sequences covering 15-18 subjects. The RNeasy kit was used to extract total RNA. Using the KAPA Real-time Library Amplification kit, TCR-beta VDJ regions were amplified with primers for the TCR constant region and the 5'RACE anchor. Sample indexes and Illumina adaptors were added in a first PCR, after which library yield was increased in a second PCR. After Ampure bead purification, the TCR product of roughly 650 bp was size-selected on a 2% E-gel SizeSelection system. Before pooling, libraries had their quality checked on a Bioanalyzer, their concentration measured with Qubit, and their quantity determined with the Kapa Library Quantification kit. An Illumina HiSeq 2500 was used to sequence the libraries paired-end at 2 x 150 bp. To increase sequence diversity, about 25-30% phiX was spiked into each library pool. Under the source paper's analysis protocol: Quality-filtered reads were processed with the UMI-based MiGEC pipeline, and over 90% of raw TCR sequences were removed by the MiGEC pipeline during error correction. IMGT germline references were used for aligning VDJ genes, and each clonotype was defined as a unique CDR3 amino acid sequence together with its V-J genes. VDJtools evaluated clonal expansion, Shannon diversity and CDR3 relatedness (CalcPairwiseDistances, ClusterSamples); CLCbio workbench built phylogenetic trees. Clones with at least 8 unique UMIs were defined as expanded, with this threshold being based on coefficient-of-variation modelling across technical triplicates. The raw public data were reprocessed by TCRdb itself: fastp quality trimming at Q25, MiXCR clonotype calling, in-frame beta chains only. Every CDR3 protein is listed once, alongside the most common genes and DNA of its rows. These V and J calls derive from TCRdb rather than the authors' analysis. A total of roughly 100,000 distinct CDR3 sequences appear in this sample, about 10% of them only once. Together, the top ten hold under 3.5% of the sample.

The time point label here, explained by the study, means: longitudinal time-point 3. For the unsorted PBMC libraries, 2 million PBMCs were stored in RNAlater at -80 degrees C until RNA extraction and were used to generate the libraries. PBMCs were separated from peripheral blood using Ficoll-Hypaque density gradient centrifugation and then cryopreserved in liquid nitrogen. The sequenced sample consisted of PBMCs. This sequence was found in a female donor with HTLV-1-associated myelopathy (HAM/TSP). This sequence uses TRBV5-1 and TRBJ1-2; TRBD1 is perhaps the D gene, given 5 matching bases. CDR3 protein: CASTLGAGHGYTF. The sequence in DNA is TGCGCCAGCACATTAGGGGCAGGCCATGGCTACACCTTC. Outside the CDR3, residues come from the reference TRBV5-1 and TRBJ1-2 proteins, so the full variable domain is: KAGVTQTPRYLIKTRGQQVTLSCSPISGHRSVSWYQQTPGQGLQFLFEYFSETQRNKGNFPGRFSGRQFSNSRSEMNVSTLELGDSALYLCASTLGAGHGYTFGSGTRLTVV.